Here is one T cell receptor beta chain with its context. What it recognizes is unknown. The read gets to within 3 residues of the CDR3 end, and the germline J gene fills in the rest. The V segment lost 2 bases and the J segment 6 bases; nucleotides outside the gene matches: 8. Looked up from germline, CDR1 is KGHSH and CDR2 is LQKENI. The CDR3 has 16 residues. Sequenced by immunoSEQ multiplex PCR; TCRdb stores in-frame clones only, minus some. This table lists 6,500 to 8,500 clones. This sample was taken from a study of T cell clonality in common variable immunodeficiency. Regarding the study as a whole: Reportedly, TCR beta sequences from common variable immunodeficiency showed fewer deletions and N-nucleotide insertions.

Aged about 9 to 64 years, CVID subjects averaged around 40 years old. All CVID subjects were on immunoglobulin replacement for at least one year. J is TRBJ2-2 and V is TRBV18, with 8 bases matching TRBD2. This sequence originates from a human donor with common variable immunodeficiency. The sequencing sample was made of peripheral blood mononuclear cells. Incomplete CDR3 DNA: TGTGCCAGCTCACCAACACTAGCGGAGGCCTCCGGGGAG. Translating gives CASSPTLAEASGE. The full-length CDR3 reads as CASSPTLAEASGELFF.